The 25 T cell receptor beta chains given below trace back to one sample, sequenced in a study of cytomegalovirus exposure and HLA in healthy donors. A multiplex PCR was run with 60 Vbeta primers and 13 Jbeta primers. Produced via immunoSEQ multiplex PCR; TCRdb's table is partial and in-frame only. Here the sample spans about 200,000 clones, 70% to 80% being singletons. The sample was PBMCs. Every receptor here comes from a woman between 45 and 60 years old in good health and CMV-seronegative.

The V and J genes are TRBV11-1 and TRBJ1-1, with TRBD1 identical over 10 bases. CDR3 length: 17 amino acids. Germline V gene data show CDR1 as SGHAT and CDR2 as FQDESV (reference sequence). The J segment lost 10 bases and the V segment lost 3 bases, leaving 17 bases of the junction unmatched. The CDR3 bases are TGTGCCAGCAGCTTGAATTCCGGGACAGGGGTCGGGGCGGTAGCTTTCTTT. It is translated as CASSLNSGTGVGAVAFF.

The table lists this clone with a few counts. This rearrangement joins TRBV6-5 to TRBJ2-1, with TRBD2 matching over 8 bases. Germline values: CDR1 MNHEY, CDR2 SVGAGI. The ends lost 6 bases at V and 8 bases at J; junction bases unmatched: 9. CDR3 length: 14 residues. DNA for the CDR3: TGTGCCAGCAGAGCATCCGGGACTAGATATGAGCAGTTCTTC. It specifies CASRASGTRYEQFF.

In nucleotides, the CDR3 is TGCGCCAGCAGCCAAGGGGCCCTAGCGGGGGGAGTAGATACGCAGTATTTT. Amino acid sequence: CASSQGALAGGVDTQYF. V gene TRBV4-1 combines with J gene TRBJ2-3, with 11 bases aligning to TRBD2. Germline V gene data show CDR1 as MGHRA and CDR2 as YSYEKL. J was trimmed by 5 bases and V by 1 base; bases with no gene match: 8. The CDR3 consists of 17 residues.

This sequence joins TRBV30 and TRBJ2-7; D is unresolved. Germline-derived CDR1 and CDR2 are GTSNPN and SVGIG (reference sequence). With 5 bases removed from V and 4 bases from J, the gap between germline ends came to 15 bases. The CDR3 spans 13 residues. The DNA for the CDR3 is TGTGCCTGGCCCTTTAGGCGGATATACGAGCAGTACTTC. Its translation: CAWPFRRIYEQYF.

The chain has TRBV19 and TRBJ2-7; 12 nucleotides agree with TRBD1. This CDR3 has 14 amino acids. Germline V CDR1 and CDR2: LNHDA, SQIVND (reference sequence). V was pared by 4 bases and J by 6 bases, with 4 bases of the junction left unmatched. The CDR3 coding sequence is TGTGCCAGTAGTACCGGGACAGGGGGCTTCGAGCAGTACTTC. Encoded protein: CASSTGTGGFEQYF.

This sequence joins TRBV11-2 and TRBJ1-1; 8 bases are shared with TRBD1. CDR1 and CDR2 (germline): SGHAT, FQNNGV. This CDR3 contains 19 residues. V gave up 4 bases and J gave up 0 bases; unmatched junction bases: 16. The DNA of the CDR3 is TGTGCCAGCAGCTCAAACCGGGGGGTAACAGGGGGGGTGAACACTGAAGCTTTCTTT. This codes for CASSSNRGVTGGVNTEAFF.

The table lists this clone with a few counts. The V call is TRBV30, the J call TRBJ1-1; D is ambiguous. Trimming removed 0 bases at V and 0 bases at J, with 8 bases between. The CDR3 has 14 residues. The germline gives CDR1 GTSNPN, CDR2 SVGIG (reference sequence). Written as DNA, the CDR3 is TGTGCCTGGAGTGTTCCCCCAGTGAACACTGAAGCTTTCTTT. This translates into CAWSVPPVNTEAFF.

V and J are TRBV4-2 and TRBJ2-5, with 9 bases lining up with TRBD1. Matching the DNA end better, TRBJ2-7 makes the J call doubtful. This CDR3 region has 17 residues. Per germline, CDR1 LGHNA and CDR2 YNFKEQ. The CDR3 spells CASSQSTGGGSTYEQYF. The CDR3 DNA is TGTGCCAGCAGCCAGTCCACAGGGGGCGGCTCCACCTACGAGCAGTACTTC.

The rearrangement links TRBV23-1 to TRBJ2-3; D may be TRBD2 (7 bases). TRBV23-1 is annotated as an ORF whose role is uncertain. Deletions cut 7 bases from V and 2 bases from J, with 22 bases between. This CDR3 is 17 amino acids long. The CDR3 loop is CASTFSGEGHLTDTQYF. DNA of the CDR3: TGCGCCAGCACCTTCTCGGGGGAGGGACACCTCACAGATACGCAGTATTTT.

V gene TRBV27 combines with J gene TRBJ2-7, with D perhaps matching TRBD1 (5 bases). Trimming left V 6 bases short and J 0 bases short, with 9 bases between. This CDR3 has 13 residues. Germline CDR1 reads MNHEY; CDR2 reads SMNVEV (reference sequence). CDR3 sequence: CASRQEPSYEQYF. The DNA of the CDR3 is TGTGCCAGCAGACAGGAACCCTCCTACGAGCAGTACTTC.

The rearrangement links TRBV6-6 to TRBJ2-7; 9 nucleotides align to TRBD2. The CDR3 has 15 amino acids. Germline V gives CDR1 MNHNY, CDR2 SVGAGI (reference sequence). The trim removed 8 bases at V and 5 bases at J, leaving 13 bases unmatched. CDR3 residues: CASGRAGGPLNEQYF. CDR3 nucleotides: TGTGCCAGCGGGAGGGCGGGAGGGCCTCTCAACGAGCAGTACTTC.

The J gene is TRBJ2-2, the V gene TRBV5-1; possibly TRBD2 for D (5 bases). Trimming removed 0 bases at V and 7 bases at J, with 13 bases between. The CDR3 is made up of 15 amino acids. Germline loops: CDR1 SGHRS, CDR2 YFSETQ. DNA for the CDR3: TGCGCCAGCAGCTTGGATGGACTTCCAAACGGGGAGCTGTTTTTT. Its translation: CASSLDGLPNGELFF. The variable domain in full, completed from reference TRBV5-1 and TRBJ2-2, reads KAGVTQTPRYLIKTRGQQVTLSCSPISGHRSVSWYQQTPGQGLQFLFEYFSETQRNKGNFPGRFSGRQFSNSRSEMNVSTLELGDSALYLCASSLDGLPNGELFFGEGSRLTVL.

This chain's CDR3 is CASIVSRTGIYNEQFF. The CDR3 DNA is TGTGCCAGCATCGTTTCGAGGACAGGAATATACAATGAGCAGTTCTTC. The chain uses TRBV28 and TRBJ2-1; 7 nucleotides match TRBD1. CDR1 is MDHEN, CDR2 SYDVKM, per germline. The CDR3 has 16 residues. Trimming removed 7 bases from V and 4 bases from J; junction bases left unmatched: 13.

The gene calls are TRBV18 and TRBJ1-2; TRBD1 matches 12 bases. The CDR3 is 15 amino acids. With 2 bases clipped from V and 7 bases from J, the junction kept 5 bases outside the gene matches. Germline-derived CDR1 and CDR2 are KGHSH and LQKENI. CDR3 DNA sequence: TGTGCCAGCTCACCAAAGGGACAGGGGGCGCTTGGCTACACCTTC. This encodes CASSPKGQGALGYTF. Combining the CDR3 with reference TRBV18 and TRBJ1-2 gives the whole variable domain NAGVMQNPRHLVRRRGQEARLRCSPMKGHSHVYWYRQLPEEGLKFMVYLQKENIIDESGMPKERFSAEFPKEGPSILRIQQVVRGDSAAYFCASSPKGQGALGYTFGSGTRLTVV.

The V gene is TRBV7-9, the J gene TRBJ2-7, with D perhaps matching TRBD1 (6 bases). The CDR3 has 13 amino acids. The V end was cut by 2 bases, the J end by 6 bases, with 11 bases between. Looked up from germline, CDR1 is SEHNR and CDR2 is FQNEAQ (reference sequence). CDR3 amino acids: CASSLYQGREQYF. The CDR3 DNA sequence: TGTGCCAGCAGCTTATATCAGGGGCGCGAGCAGTACTTC.

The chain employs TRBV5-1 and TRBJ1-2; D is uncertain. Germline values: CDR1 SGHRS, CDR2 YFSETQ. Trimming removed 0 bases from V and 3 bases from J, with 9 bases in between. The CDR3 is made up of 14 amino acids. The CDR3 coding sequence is TGCGCCAGCAGCTTGGCCGCGTTGGACTATGGCTACACCTTC. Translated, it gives CASSLAALDYGYTF.

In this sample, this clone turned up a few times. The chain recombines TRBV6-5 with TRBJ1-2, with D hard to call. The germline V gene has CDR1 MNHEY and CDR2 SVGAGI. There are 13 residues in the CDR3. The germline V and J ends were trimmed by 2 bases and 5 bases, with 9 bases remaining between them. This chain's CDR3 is CASSYDTLYGYTF. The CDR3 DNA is TGTGCCAGCAGTTACGATACCCTATATGGCTACACCTTC.

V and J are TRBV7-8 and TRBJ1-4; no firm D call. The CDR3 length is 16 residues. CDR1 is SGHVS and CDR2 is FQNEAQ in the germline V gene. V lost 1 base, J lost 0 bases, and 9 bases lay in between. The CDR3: CASSLGYGATNEKLFF. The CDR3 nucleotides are TGTGCCAGCAGCTTAGGGTATGGAGCAACTAATGAAAAACTGTTTTTT.

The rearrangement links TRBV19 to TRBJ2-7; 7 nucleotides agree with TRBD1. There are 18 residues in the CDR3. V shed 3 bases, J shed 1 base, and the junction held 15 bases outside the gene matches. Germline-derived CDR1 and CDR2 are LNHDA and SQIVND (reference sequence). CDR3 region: CASSIRDSLLGGSYEQYF. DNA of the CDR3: TGTGCCAGTAGTATCCGGGACAGTCTCTTAGGGGGATCCTACGAGCAGTACTTC.

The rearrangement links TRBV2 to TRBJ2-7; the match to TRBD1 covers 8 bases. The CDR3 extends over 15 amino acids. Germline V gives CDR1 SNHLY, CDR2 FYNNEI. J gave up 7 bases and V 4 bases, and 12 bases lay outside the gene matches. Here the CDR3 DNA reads TGTGCCAGCAGTGTCAAGGGGCAGGGGGCCGGGGAGCAGTACTTC. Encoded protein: CASSVKGQGAGEQYF.

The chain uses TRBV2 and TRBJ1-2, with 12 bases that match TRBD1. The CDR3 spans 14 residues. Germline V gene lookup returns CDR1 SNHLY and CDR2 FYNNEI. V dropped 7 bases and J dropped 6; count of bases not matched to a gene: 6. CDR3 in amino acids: CASIRDRGQDGYTF. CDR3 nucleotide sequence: TGTGCCAGCATTCGGGACAGGGGGCAGGATGGCTACACCTTC.

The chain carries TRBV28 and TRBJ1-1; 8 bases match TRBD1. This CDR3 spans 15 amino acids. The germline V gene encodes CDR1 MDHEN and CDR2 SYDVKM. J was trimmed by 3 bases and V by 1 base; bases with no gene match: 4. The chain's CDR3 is CASSLSTGGYTEAFF. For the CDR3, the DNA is TGTGCCAGCAGTTTATCAACAGGGGGGTACACTGAAGCTTTCTTT.

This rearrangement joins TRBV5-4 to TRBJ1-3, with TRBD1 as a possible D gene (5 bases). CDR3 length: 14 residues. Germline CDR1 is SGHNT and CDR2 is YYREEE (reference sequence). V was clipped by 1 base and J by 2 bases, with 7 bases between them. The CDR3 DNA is TGTGCCAGCAGCTTGCCAGGGACTGGAAACACCATATATTTT. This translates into CASSLPGTGNTIYF. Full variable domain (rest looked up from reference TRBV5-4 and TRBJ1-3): ETGVTQSPTHLIKTRGQQVTLRCSSQSGHNTVSWYQQALGQGPQFIFQYYREEENGRGNFPPRFSGLQFPNYSSELNVNALELDDSALYLCASSLPGTGNTIYFGEGSWLTVV.

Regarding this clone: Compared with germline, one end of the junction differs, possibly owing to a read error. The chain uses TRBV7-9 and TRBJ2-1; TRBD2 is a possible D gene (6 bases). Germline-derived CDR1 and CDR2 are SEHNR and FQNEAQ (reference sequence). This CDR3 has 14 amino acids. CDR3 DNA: TGTGCCAGCAGCTTAAGGGGAGGCAACAATGAGCGGTTCTTC. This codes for CASSLRGGNNERFF.

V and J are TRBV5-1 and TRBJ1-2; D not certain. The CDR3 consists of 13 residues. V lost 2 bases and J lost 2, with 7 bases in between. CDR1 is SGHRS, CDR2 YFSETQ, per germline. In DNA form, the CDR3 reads TGCGCCAGCAGCTTAACAGCCAACTATGGCTACACCTTC. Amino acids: CASSLTANYGYTF.